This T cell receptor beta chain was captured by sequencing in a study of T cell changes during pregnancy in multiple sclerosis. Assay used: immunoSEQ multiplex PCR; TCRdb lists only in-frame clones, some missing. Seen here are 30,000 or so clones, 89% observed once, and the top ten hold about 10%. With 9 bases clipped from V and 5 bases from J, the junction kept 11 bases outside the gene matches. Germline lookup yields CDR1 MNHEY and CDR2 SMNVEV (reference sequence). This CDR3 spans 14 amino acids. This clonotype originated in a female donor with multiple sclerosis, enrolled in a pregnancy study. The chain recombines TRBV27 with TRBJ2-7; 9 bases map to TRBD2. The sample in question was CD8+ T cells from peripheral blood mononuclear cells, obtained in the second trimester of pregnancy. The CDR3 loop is CASTPVSGRDEQYF. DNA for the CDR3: TGTGCCAGTACCCCAGTTAGCGGGAGAGACGAGCAGTACTTC.